This T cell receptor beta chain was recorded in a study of post-analysis software for immune sequencing data. Study background: The disease courses covered relapsing-remitting, secondary progressive and progressive-relapsing multiple sclerosis. Study results and limitations: Relative to controls, patients had 5 or 6 TRBV segments at higher frequency, with TRBV5-6, TRBV5-1 and TRBV20-1 among these. Same-batch samples co-clustered strongly by F measure. Patients with multiple sclerosis recorded significantly lower normalized Chao1 diversity than controls, the study found.

There are a few counts of this clonotype. Its antigen is not known. CDR1 and CDR2 from the germline V gene are DFQATT and SNEGSKA (reference sequence). This CDR3 is 14 amino acids long. V was cut by 0 bases and J by 3 bases, with 9 bases left in between. Sequencing libraries made from TCR beta cDNA carried unique molecular identifiers. Between about 1 and 11 million T cells gave rise to around 500,000 cDNA molecules. TCRdb re-called the PCR reads with MiXCR, one entry per CDR3 protein. The sample includes roughly 670,000 distinct CDR3 sequences, more than 50% of them seen just once. This sequence joins TRBV20-1 and TRBJ1-5; the D is unclear. The sequenced material came from blood. The receptor was isolated from a girl aged 2 to 9 with multiple sclerosis. Here the CDR3 reads CSARDLAFNQPQHF. CDR3 DNA sequence: TGCAGTGCTAGAGATTTAGCGTTCAATCAGCCCCAGCATTTT.